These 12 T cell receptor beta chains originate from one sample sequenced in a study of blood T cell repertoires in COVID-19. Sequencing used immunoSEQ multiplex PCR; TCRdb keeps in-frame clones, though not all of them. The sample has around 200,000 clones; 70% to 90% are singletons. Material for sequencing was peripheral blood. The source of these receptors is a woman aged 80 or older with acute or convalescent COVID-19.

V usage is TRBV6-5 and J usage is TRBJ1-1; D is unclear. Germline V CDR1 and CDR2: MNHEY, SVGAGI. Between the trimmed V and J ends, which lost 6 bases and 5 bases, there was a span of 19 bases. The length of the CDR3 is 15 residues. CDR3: CASREVDSVGTEAFF. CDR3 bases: TGTGCCAGCAGGGAGGTAGATTCGGTGGGGACTGAAGCTTTCTTT.

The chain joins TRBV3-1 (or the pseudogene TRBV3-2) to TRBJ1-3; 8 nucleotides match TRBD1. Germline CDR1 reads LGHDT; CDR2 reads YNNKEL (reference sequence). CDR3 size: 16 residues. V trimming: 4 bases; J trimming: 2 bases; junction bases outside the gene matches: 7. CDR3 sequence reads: CASSPGQGRTGNTIYF. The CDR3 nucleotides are TGTGCCAGCAGCCCCGGACAGGGAAGAACTGGAAACACCATATATTTT.

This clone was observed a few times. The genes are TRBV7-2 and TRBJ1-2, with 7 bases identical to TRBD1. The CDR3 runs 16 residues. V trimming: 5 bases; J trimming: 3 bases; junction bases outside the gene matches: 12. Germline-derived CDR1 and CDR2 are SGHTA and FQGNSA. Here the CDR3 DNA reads TGTGCCAGCAGCATACGACTTAACCAGGGGGACTATGGCTACACCTTC. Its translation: CASSIRLNQGDYGYTF.

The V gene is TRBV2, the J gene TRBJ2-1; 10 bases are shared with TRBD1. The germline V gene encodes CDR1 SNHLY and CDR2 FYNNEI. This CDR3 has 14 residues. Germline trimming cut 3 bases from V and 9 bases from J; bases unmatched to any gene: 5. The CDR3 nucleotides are TGTGCCAGCAGTGACCGACAGGGGGCGCCTGAGCAGTTCTTC. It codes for CASSDRQGAPEQFF.

The CDR3 DNA reads TGCGCCAGCAGCTTGGGACTAGAGACCCAGTACTTC. This translates into CASSLGLETQYF. The rearrangement links TRBV5-1 to TRBJ2-5, with unresolved D. The CDR3 runs to 12 residues. CDR1 and CDR2 from the germline V gene are SGHRS and YFSETQ. Deletions cut 0 bases from V and 4 bases from J, with 4 bases between.

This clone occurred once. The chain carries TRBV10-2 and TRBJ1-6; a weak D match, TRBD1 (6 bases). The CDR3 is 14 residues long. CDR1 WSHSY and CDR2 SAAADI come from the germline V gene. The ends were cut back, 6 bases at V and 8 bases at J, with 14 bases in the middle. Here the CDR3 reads CASRGTGSDSPLHF. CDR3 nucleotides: TGCGCCAGCAGGGGCACAGGGAGTGATTCACCCCTCCACTTT.

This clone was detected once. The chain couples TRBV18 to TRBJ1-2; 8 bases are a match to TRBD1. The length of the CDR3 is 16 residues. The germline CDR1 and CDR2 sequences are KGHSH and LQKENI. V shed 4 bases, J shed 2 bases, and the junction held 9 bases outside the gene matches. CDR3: CASSRSLGQENYGYTF. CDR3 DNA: TGTGCCAGCTCACGCAGTTTGGGACAGGAAAACTATGGCTACACCTTC.

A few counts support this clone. The chain's CDR3 is CASRALAGGLWEQYF. For the CDR3, the DNA is TGTGCCAGCAGAGCACTAGCGGGAGGCCTCTGGGAGCAGTACTTC. The rearrangement links TRBV27 to TRBJ2-7; 12 bases agree with TRBD2. The CDR3 is 15 residues long. With 6 bases clipped from V and 7 bases from J, the junction kept 10 bases outside the gene matches. CDR1 MNHEY and CDR2 SMNVEV come from the germline V gene (reference sequence).

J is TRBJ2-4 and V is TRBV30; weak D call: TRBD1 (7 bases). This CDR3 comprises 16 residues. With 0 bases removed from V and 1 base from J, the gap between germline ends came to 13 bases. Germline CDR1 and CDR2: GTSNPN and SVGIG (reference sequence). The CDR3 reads CAWSVARGAAKNIQYF. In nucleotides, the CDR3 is TGTGCCTGGAGTGTAGCCAGGGGGGCTGCCAAAAACATTCAGTACTTC.

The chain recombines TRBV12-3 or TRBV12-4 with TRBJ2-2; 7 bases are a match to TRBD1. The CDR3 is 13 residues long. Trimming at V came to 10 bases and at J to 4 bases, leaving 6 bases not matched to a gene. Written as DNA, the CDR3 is TGTGCCACAGACAGGGTGAGCACCGGGGAGCTGTTTTTT. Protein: CATDRVSTGELFF.

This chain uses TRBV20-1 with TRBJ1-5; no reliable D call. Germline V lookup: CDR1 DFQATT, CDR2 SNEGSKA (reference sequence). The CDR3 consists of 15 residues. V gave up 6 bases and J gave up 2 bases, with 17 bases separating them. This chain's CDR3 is CSASYFLGGNQPQHF. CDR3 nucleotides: TGCAGTGCCAGTTACTTCCTTGGAGGCAATCAGCCCCAGCATTTT.

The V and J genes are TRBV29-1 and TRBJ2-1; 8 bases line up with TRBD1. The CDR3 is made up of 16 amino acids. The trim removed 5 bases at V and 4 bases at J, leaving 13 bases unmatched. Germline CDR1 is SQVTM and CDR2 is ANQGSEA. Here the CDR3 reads CSVRAGGITIYNEQFF. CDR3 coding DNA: TGCAGCGTTAGGGCAGGGGGCATAACTATTTACAATGAGCAGTTCTTC.